This T cell receptor (beta chain) comes out of a study of T cell responses to AZD1222 COVID-19 vaccine. Trimming cost V 4 bases and J 7 bases; bases outside gene matches: 4. The CDR3 loop spans 14 amino acids. Per the germline V gene, CDR1 is SNHLY and CDR2 is FYNNEI. Clones were sequenced by immunoSEQ multiplex PCR, and TCRdb holds only the in-frame ones, with some missing. This repertoire shows around 140,000 clones, 90% to 95% found once; its top ten account for roughly 3.5%. The starting material was peripheral blood, obtained 28 days after the second AZD1222 dose. The clonotype originates from an adult who received the AZD1222 COVID-19 vaccine. V is TRBV2 and J is TRBJ1-6, with 7 nucleotides matching TRBD1. CDR3 sequence reads: CASSGGTENSPLHF. The DNA of the CDR3 is TGTGCCAGCAGTGGGGGGACAGAGAATTCACCCCTCCACTTT.